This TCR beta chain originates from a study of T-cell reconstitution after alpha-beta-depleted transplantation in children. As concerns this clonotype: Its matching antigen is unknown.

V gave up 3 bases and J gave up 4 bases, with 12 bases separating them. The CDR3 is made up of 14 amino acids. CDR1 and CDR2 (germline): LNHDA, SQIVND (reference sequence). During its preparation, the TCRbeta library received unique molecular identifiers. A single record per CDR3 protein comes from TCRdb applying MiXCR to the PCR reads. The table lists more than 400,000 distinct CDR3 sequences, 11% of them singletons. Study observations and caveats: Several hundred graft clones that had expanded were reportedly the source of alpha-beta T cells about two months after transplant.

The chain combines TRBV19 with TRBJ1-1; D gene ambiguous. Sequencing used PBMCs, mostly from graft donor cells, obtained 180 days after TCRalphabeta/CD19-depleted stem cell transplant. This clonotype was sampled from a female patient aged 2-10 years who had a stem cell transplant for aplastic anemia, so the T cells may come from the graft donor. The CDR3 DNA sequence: TGTGCCAGTAGTATGGGTGTGACGGTCACTGAAGCTTTCTTT. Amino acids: CASSMGVTVTEAFF.